Presented here are 8 T cell receptor beta chains from one specimen sequenced in a study of T cells expressing NK-cell markers. TCRdb re-analyzed the 5' RACE reads; it lists each CDR3 protein once, without DNA. The listing contains more than 400,000 distinct CDR3 sequences. The sequenced material came from blood T cells: a sorted CD56 or NKG2C T cell subset, CD4+ or CD8+ T cells, or bulk PBMC T cells (not recorded which). These receptor sequences come from a woman aged 18-70 years in good health.

V usage is TRBV5-5 and J usage is TRBJ2-7; no DNA is available, so the TRBD1 call from TCRdb remains unchecked. The germline gives CDR1 SGHKS, CDR2 YYEKEE (reference sequence). The CDR3 has 15 amino acids. The CDR3 protein is CASSPSGTSSYEQYF.

The chain is built from TRBV7-9 and TRBJ1-5; checking the TCRdb D call of TRBD1 is not possible without DNA. CDR1 SEHNR and CDR2 FQNEAQ come from the germline V gene (reference sequence). The CDR3 spans 16 residues. The CDR3 sequence: CASSYLDGGGNQPQHF.

CDR3 loop: CASSIVRPNTGELFF. The chain links TRBV19 to TRBJ2-2. This CDR3 is built from 15 residues. Looked up from germline, CDR1 is LNHDA and CDR2 is SQIVND (reference sequence).

CDR3 residues: CSARYSSTEAFF. V gene TRBV20-1 combines with J gene TRBJ1-1. Germline V lookup: CDR1 DFQATT, CDR2 SNEGSKA (reference sequence). The CDR3 has 12 amino acids.

This sequence joins TRBV5-6 and TRBJ2-7; without DNA, the TCRdb call of TRBD1 cannot be checked. The CDR3 contains 13 residues. Germline lookup yields CDR1 SGHDT and CDR2 YYEEEE. The CDR3 sequence: CASNRETGDEQYF.

This chain uses TRBV5-1 with TRBJ2-1; lacking DNA, the TRBD1 call made by TCRdb goes unchecked. Germline lookup yields CDR1 SGHRS and CDR2 YFSETQ. The CDR3 extends over 15 amino acids. The CDR3 loop reads CASSFPEGGPNEQFF.

V is TRBV20-1 and J is TRBJ1-5; with no DNA, the TCRdb D assignment of TRBD1 cannot be verified. The CDR3 has 16 residues. Germline CDR1 reads DFQATT; CDR2 reads SNEGSKA (reference sequence). CDR3 loop: CSATLGGQAGRRPQHF.

V is TRBV29-1 and J is TRBJ2-1; with no DNA, the TCRdb D assignment of TRBD2 cannot be verified. The CDR3 sequence is 12 residues long. The germline CDR1 and CDR2 sequences are SQVTM and ANQGSEA. CDR3 residues: CSVGTRYNEQFF.